The sequence of this T cell receptor (beta chain) was determined in a study of cytomegalovirus exposure and HLA in healthy donors. The wider study: The same platform used for the 650 to 850 first-cohort repertoires was also used for the 120 or so validation repertoires, as a later analysis reported. Findings and limits, study-wide: Reports described diagnosis of cytomegalovirus status by the classifier as highly specific and sensitive. Three chains linked to CMV were shown in vitro to be specific for CMV antigens.

The CDR3 extends over 17 amino acids. Germline CDR1 is MGHRA and CDR2 is YSYEKL. With V trimmed by 0 bases and J by 4 bases, 11 bases remained unmatched. Sequencing used immunoSEQ multiplex PCR; TCRdb keeps in-frame clones, though not all of them. The table lists 71,000 or so clones, 94% of them singletons. The donors were part of the validation cohort of some 120 subjects. That cohort was separate from the first cohort, which comprised 500 to 850 subjects. Concerning this clone itself: Its target is not known.

The specimen was PBMCs. The source is a woman younger than 35 in good health and CMV-seropositive. The genes are TRBV4-1 and TRBJ1-2, with 7 bases aligning to TRBD1. This chain's CDR3 is CASSQDFEGALIYGYTF. CDR3 DNA sequence: TGCGCCAGCAGCCAAGATTTTGAGGGGGCGCTCATCTATGGCTACACCTTC.